This entry lists 10 T cell receptor beta chains sequenced from one sample in a study of T cell changes during pregnancy in multiple sclerosis. Sequenced by immunoSEQ multiplex PCR; TCRdb stores in-frame clones only, minus some. The repertoire holds about 40,000 clones, about 90% seen once, with approximately 0.73% in the top ten. The material was CD4+ T cells from peripheral blood mononuclear cells, obtained before pregnancy. These receptors originate from a female donor with multiple sclerosis, enrolled in a pregnancy study.

This clone was seen just once. The chain carries TRBV7-2 and TRBJ1-1; D possibly corresponds to TRBD1 (5 bases). Germline V gene data show CDR1 as SGHTA and CDR2 as FQGNSA. CDR3 length: 18 amino acids. Trimming cost V 7 bases and J 4 bases, with 28 bases left between them. The CDR3 loop is CASIDPFIGGWGGTEAFF. The CDR3 coding sequence is TGTGCCAGCATCGATCCATTCATCGGGGGGTGGGGCGGCACTGAAGCTTTCTTT.

This chain links TRBV7-2 with TRBJ2-2; possibly TRBD2 for D (5 bases). Deletions cut 5 bases from V and 6 bases from J, with 16 bases between. Germline CDR1 reads SGHTA; CDR2 reads FQGNSA. This CDR3 has 15 amino acids. CDR3: CASSPQSGLSGELFF. The DNA for the CDR3 is TGTGCCAGCAGCCCCCAGTCGGGGTTATCCGGGGAGCTGTTTTTT.

In this sample, this clone turned up once. This chain links TRBV10-3 with TRBJ2-2, with 7 positions matching TRBD1. Trimming cost V 7 bases and J 1 base; bases outside gene matches: 12. The CDR3 runs to 17 residues. Germline V lookup: CDR1 ENHRY, CDR2 SYGVKD. The CDR3 DNA sequence: TGTGCCATCACTCAAGGGAGACAGGGCTGGAACACCGGGGAGCTGTTTTTT. Protein: CAITQGRQGWNTGELFF.

V is TRBV7-2 and J is TRBJ2-1, with no clear D. Germline-derived CDR1 and CDR2 are SGHTA and FQGNSA. There are 13 residues in the CDR3. The germline V and J ends were trimmed by 2 bases and 5 bases, with 7 bases remaining between them. The CDR3 is CASSLFQDNEQFF. For the CDR3, the DNA is TGTGCCAGCAGCTTATTTCAGGACAATGAGCAGTTCTTC. The full variable domain, its missing parts supplied by reference TRBV7-2 and TRBJ2-1, is GAGVSQSPSNKVTEKGKDVELRCDPISGHTALYWYRQSLGQGLEFLIYFQGNSAPDKSGLPSDRFSAERTGGSVSTLTIQRTQQEDSAVYLCASSLFQDNEQFFGPGTRLTVL.

The chain couples TRBV7-6 to TRBJ2-3; D perhaps matches TRBD2 (5 bases). CDR3 length equals 15 residues. V lost 0 bases and J lost 2, with 9 bases in between. Germline-derived CDR1 and CDR2 are SGHVS and FNYEAQ. The CDR3 DNA is TGTGCCAGCAGCTTAGCAGAGGGTTCCACAGATACGCAGTATTTT. Translating gives CASSLAEGSTDTQYF.

The chain uses TRBV6-6 and TRBJ1-1; 7 nucleotides agree with TRBD1. V was pared by 9 bases and J by 5 bases, with 6 bases of the junction left unmatched. Germline V gene lookup returns CDR1 MNHNY and CDR2 SVGAGI (reference sequence). This CDR3 spans 12 amino acids. The CDR3, as DNA: TGTGCCAGTGTAGGGGGCTGGACTGAAGCTTTCTTT. It yields the protein CASVGGWTEAFF.

The gene calls are TRBV7-3 and TRBJ2-6; D might be TRBD1 (5 bases). The CDR3 runs 16 residues. CDR1 is SGHTA and CDR2 is FQGTGA in the germline V gene. V dropped 5 bases and J dropped 2 bases, with 13 bases sitting between them. The CDR3 nucleotides are TGTGCCAGCAGCCCTAGGTGGGGCGCTGGGGCCAACGTCCTGACTTTC. This gives the protein CASSPRWGAGANVLTF.

This chain connects TRBV2 to TRBJ1-5, with 10 bases fitting TRBD1. Germline V CDR1 and CDR2: SNHLY, FYNNEI. Trimming took 4 bases from V and 3 from J; bases not matched to a gene: 3. This CDR3 contains 15 residues. The CDR3 region has the DNA TGTGCCAGCAGTGCCGACAGGGGGCTCAATCAGCCCCAGCATTTT. Amino acids: CASSADRGLNQPQHF. The whole variable domain, remainder taken from reference TRBV2 and TRBJ1-5, is EPEVTQTPSHQVTQMGQEVILRCVPISNHLYFYWYRQILGQKVEFLVSFYNNEISEKSEIFDDQFSVERPDGSNFTLKIRSTKLEDSAMYFCASSADRGLNQPQHFGDGTRLSIL.

This sequence joins TRBV6-5 and TRBJ2-7, with D maybe TRBD2 (5 bases). Germline CDR1 MNHEY, CDR2 SVGAGI. V lost 0 bases and J 1 base, leaving 7 bases between the germline ends. The CDR3 loop spans 14 amino acids. CDR3 in amino acids: CASSYSRASYEQYF. CDR3 nucleotide sequence: TGTGCCAGCAGTTACTCGAGGGCATCCTACGAGCAGTACTTC.

The V and J genes are TRBV6-6 and TRBJ1-1; D gene uncertain. This CDR3 region has 14 residues. Germline CDR1 MNHNY, CDR2 SVGAGI (reference sequence). V lost 6 bases, J lost 0 bases, and 11 bases lay in between. The chain's CDR3 is CASSRNDLNTEAFF. DNA of the CDR3: TGTGCCAGCAGCCGGAACGACTTGAACACTGAAGCTTTCTTT.